Presented here are 5 T cell receptor beta chains from one specimen sequenced in a study of blood T cell repertoires in COVID-19. The table came from immunoSEQ multiplex PCR; TCRdb's copy has only in-frame clones and leaves some out. The sample records over 75,000 clones, around 90% being singletons. Sample: peripheral blood. The source of these receptors is a human donor with active COVID-19. The donor label of this sample is uncertain.

The chain recombines TRBV9 with TRBJ2-7; 11 bases fit TRBD2. The germline CDR1 and CDR2 sequences are SGDLS and YYNGEE. CDR3 length equals 15 residues. V shed 0 bases, J shed 6 bases, and the junction held 5 bases outside the gene matches. CDR3 residues: CASSVGSGGAAEQYF. CDR3 nucleotides: TGTGCCAGCAGCGTAGGTAGCGGGGGGGCTGCCGAGCAGTACTTC.

The chain combines TRBV27 with TRBJ2-3, with 7 bases matching TRBD2. The J segment lost 0 bases and the V segment lost 5 bases, leaving 14 bases of the junction unmatched. The CDR3 is made up of 18 amino acids. CDR1 and CDR2 (germline): MNHEY, SMNVEV (reference sequence). The CDR3 spells CASSPRMSAGSSTDTQYF. CDR3 nucleotide sequence: TGTGCCAGCAGTCCCCGGATGTCAGCGGGGTCTAGCACAGATACGCAGTATTTT.

The count of this clone is one. V usage is TRBV6-5 and J usage is TRBJ2-3, with 11 bases fitting TRBD2. J gave up 6 bases and V 6 bases, and 5 bases lay outside the gene matches. Germline V gene sequence: CDR1 MNHEY, CDR2 SVGAGI. The CDR3 runs 14 residues. CDR3 loop: CASRLAGAQDTQYF. DNA for the CDR3: TGTGCCAGCAGACTAGCGGGGGCCCAGGATACGCAGTATTTT.

V and J are TRBV6-5 and TRBJ1-2, with D perhaps TRBD1 (6 bases). Germline V lookup: CDR1 MNHEY, CDR2 SVGAGI. Trimming shortened V by 5 bases and J by 4 bases, and 17 bases separated the two germline ends. This CDR3 has 15 residues. DNA for the CDR3: TGTGCCAGCAGTAGTAAAAGGACAGCGATCTATGGCTACACCTTC. Protein product: CASSSKRTAIYGYTF.

This clone was seen a single time. The chain has TRBV5-3 and TRBJ1-5; possibly TRBD1 for D (5 bases). TRBV5-3 is filed as an ORF, its function uncertain. V dropped 1 base and J dropped 0 bases, with 17 bases sitting between them. The CDR3 is made up of 18 amino acids. Here the CDR3 DNA reads TGTGCCAGAAGCTTGTGCAGGGATATGATTTATAGCAATCAGCCCCAGCATTTT. Amino acids: CARSLCRDMIYSNQPQHF.